This T cell receptor beta chain was recovered during a study of neurological immune-mediated disorders. Study-level results: Patients with HTLV-1-associated myelopathy had the highest level of TCR clonal expansion, whereas patients with multiple sclerosis had the lowest level, falling beneath the level found in healthy controls. The authors found no clinical or MRI feature associated with the multiple sclerosis repertoire cluster.

The CDR3 is made up of 14 amino acids. Germline CDR1 PRHDT, CDR2 FYEKMQ (reference sequence). Germline trimming cut 4 bases from V and 8 bases from J; bases unmatched to any gene: 6. CD4+ or CD8+ T cells at a count of about a million served as input for the sorted libraries. This clonotype was observed a handful of times. Its antigen is undetermined. It was by 5'RACE with 10-nucleotide random UMIs that the cDNA was made. TCRdb ran MiXCR on the 5' RACE reads and lists one entry per CDR3 protein. The repertoire consists of about 10,000 distinct CDR3 sequences, with roughly 20% occurring once and the leading ten covering roughly an eighth.

Sequencing was performed on CD8+ T cells from blood. The receptor was derived from a woman aged 40 to 49 with multiple sclerosis. The J gene is TRBJ2-1, the V gene TRBV13; 9 nucleotides match TRBD1. The CDR3 DNA follows: TGTGCCAGCAGCTGGGGACAGGGCTCCCATGAGCAGTTCTTC. Protein: CASSWGQGSHEQFF.